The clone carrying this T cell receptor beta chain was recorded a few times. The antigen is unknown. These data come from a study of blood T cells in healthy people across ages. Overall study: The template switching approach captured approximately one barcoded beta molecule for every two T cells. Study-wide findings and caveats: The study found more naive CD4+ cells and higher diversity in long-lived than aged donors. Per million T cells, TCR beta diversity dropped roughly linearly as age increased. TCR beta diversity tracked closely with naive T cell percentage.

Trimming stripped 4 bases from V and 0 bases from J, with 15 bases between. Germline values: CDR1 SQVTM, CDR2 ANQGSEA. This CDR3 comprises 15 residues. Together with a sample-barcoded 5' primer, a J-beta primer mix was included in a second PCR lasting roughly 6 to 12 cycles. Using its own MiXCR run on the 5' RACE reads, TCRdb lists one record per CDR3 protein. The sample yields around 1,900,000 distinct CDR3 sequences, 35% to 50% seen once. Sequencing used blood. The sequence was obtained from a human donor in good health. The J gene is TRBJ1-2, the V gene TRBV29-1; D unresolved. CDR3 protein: CSVGARVTSNYGYTF. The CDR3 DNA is TGCAGCGTTGGAGCCCGCGTGACCTCTAACTATGGCTACACCTTC.